This record concerns one T cell receptor (beta chain) sequence. This record comes from a study of shared clonotypes between healthy human individuals. The table came from immunoSEQ multiplex PCR; TCRdb's copy has only in-frame clones and leaves some out. The repertoire consists of approximately 1,000,000 clones, with 70% to 85% occurring once and the leading ten covering approximately 0.9%. Losses at the gene ends were 5 bases for V and 2 bases for J; bases not matched to a gene: 9. CDR3 length: 15 amino acids. Germline CDR1 is SGHAT and CDR2 is FQNNGV. The genes are TRBV11-2 and TRBJ2-7, with 7 bases matching TRBD1. The origin of this receptor is a young man in good health. Some clones in this sample may be carry-over from other donors' samples. The source material was memory CD4+ T cells from PBMCs. Subset of the sample: CD45RA-negative fraction. Here the CDR3 DNA reads TGTGCCAGCAGCGAGCAGGGACAGAAAACCTACGAGCAGTACTTC. Translating gives CASSEQGQKTYEQYF.